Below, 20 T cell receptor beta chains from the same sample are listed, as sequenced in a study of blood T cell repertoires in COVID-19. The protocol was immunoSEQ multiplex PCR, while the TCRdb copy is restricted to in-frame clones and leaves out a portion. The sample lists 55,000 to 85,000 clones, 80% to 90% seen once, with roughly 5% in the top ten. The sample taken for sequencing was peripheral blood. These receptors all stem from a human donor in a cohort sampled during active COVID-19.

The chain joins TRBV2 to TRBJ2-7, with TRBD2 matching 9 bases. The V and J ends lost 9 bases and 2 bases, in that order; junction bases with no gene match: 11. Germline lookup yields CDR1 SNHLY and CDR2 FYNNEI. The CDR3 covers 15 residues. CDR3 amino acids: CASQGPLAGAYEQYF. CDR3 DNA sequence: TGTGCCAGTCAAGGGCCACTAGCGGGTGCCTACGAGCAGTACTTC.

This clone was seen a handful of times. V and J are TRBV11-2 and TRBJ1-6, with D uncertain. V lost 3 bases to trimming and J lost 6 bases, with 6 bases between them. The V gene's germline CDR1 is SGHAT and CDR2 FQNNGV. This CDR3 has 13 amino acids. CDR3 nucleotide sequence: TGTGCCAGCAGCTTCACCAGTAATTCACCCCTCCACTTT. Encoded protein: CASSFTSNSPLHF. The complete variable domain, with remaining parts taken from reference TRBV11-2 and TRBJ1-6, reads EAGVAQSPRYKIIEKRQSVAFWCNPISGHATLYWYQQILGQGPKLLIQFQNNGVVDDSQLPKDRFSAERLKGVDSTLKIQPAKLEDSAVYLCASSFTSNSPLHFGNGTRLTVT.

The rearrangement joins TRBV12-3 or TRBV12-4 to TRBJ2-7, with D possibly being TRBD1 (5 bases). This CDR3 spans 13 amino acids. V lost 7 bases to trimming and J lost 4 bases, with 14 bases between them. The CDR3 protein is CASTPPDSYEQYF. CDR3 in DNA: TGTGCCAGCACCCCGCCCGACAGTTACGAGCAGTACTTC.

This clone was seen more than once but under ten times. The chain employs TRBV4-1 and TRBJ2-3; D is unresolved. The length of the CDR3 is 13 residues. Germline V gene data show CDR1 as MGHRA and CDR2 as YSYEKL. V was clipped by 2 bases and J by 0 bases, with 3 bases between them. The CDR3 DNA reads TGCGCCAGCAGCCAACAAAGCACAGATACGCAGTATTTT. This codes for CASSQQSTDTQYF.

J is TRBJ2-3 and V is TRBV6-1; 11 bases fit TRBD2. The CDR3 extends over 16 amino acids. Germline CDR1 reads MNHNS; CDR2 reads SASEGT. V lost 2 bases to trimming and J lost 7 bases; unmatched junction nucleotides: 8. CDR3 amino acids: CASSERASGRFNTQYF. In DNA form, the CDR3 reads TGTGCCAGCAGTGAAAGAGCTAGCGGGAGGTTTAATACGCAGTATTTT.

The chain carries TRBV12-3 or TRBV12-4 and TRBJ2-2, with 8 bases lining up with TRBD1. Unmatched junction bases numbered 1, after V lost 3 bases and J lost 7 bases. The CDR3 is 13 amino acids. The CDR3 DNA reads TGTGCCAGCAGTTTGACAGGGGTCGGGGAGCTGTTTTTT. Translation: CASSLTGVGELFF.

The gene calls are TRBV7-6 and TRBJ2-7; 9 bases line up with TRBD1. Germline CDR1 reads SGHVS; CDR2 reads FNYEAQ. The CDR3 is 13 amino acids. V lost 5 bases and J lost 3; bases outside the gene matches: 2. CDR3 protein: CASSPGQGYEQYF. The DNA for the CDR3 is TGTGCCAGCAGCCCGGGACAGGGCTACGAGCAGTACTTC.

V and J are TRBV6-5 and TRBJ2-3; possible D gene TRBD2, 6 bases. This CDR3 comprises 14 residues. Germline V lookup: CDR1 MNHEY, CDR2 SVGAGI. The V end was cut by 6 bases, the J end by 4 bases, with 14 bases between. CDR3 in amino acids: CASSRAGWADTQYF. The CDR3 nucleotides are TGTGCCAGCAGCAGGGCGGGATGGGCAGATACGCAGTATTTT.

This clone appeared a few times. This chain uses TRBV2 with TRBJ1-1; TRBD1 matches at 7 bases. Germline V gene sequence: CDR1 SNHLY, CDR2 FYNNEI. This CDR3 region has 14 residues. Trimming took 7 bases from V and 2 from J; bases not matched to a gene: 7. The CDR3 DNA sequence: TGTGCCAGCAAGTTAGACAGGGCAAACACTGAAGCTTTCTTT. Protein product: CASKLDRANTEAFF.

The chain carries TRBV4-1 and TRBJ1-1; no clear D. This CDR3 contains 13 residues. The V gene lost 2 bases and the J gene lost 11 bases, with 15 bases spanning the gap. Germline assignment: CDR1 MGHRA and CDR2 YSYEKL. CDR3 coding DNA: TGCGCCAGCAGCCAAAAAACGGGTGTCGGGGCTTTCTTT. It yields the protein CASSQKTGVGAFF.

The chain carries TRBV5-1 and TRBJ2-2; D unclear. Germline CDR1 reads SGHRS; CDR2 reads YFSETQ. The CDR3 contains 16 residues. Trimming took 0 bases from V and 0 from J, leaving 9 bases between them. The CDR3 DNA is TGCGCCAGCAGCTTGGAGTCAGTATCGAACACCGGGGAGCTGTTTTTT. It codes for CASSLESVSNTGELFF. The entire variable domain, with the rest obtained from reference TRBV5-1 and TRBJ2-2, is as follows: KAGVTQTPRYLIKTRGQQVTLSCSPISGHRSVSWYQQTPGQGLQFLFEYFSETQRNKGNFPGRFSGRQFSNSRSEMNVSTLELGDSALYLCASSLESVSNTGELFFGEGSRLTVL.

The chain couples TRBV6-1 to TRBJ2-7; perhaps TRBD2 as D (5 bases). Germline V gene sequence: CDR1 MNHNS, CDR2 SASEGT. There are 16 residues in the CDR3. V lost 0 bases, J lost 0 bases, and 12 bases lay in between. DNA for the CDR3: TGTGCCAGCAGTGAAGCGGAGGCTTTCAACTCCTACGAGCAGTACTTC. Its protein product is CASSEAEAFNSYEQYF.

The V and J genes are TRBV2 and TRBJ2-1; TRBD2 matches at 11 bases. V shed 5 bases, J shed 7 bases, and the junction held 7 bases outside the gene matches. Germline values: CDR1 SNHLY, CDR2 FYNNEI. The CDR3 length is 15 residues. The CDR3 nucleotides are TGTGCCAGCAGTCTCACTAGCGGGAGCGATAATGAGCAGTTCTTC. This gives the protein CASSLTSGSDNEQFF.

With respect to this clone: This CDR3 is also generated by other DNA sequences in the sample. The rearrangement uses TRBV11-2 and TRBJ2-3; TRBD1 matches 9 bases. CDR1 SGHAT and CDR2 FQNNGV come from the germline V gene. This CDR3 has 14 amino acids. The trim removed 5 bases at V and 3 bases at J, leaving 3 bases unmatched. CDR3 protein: CASSQGTGTDTQYF. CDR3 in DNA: TGTGCCAGCAGCCAAGGGACAGGGACAGATACGCAGTATTTT.

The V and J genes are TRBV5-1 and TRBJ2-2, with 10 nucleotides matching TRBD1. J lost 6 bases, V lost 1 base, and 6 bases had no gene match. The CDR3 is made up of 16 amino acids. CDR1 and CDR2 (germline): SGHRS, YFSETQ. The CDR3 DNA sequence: TGCGCCAGCAGCTTGCGGGGACAGGGGTCTCCCGGGGAGCTGTTTTTT. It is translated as CASSLRGQGSPGELFF.

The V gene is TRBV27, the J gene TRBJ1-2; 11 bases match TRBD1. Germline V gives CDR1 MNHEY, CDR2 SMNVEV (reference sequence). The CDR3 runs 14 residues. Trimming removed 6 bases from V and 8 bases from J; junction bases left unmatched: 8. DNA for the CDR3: TGTGCCAGCAGGCCAAGGACAGGGGGCCGGGGCTACACCTTC. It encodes CASRPRTGGRGYTF.

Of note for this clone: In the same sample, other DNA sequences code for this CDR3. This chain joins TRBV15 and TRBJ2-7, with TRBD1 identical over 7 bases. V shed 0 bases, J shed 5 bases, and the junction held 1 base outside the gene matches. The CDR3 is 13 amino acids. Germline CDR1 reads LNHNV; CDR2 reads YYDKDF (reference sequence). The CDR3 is CATSREQGDEQYF. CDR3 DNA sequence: TGTGCCACCAGCAGAGAGCAGGGGGACGAGCAGTACTTC.

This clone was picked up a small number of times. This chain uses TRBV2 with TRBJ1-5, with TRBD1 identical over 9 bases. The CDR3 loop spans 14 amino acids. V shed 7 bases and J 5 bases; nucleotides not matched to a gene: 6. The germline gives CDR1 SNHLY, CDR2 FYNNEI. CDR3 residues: CASKKGTGHQPQHF. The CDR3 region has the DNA TGTGCCAGCAAAAAGGGGACAGGGCATCAGCCCCAGCATTTT.

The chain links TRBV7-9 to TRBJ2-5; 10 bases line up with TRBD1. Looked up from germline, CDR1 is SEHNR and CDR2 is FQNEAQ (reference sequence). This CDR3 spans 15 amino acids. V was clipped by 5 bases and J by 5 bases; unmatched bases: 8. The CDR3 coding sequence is TGTGCCAGCAGCCTCGGGACAGGGGAAAAGGAGACCCAGTACTTC. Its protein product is CASSLGTGEKETQYF.

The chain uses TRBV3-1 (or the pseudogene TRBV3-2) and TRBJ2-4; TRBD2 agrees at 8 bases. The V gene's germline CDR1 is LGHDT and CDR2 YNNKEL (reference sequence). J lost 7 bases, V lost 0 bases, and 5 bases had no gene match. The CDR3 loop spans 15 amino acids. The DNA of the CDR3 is TGTGCCAGCAGCCAAGACCGGGGGGGCAATAACATTCAGTACTTC. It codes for CASSQDRGGNNIQYF.